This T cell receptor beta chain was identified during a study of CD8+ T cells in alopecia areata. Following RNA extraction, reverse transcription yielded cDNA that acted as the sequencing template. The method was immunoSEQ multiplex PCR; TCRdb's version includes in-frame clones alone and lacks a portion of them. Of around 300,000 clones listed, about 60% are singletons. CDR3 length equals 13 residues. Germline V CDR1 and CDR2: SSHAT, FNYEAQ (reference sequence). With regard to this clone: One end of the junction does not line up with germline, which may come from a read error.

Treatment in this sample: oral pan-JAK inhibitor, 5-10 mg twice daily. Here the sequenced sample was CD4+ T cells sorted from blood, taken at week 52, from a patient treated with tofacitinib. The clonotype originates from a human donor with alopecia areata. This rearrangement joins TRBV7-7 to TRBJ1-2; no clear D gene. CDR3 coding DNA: TGTGCTAGCAGCCCATGGCGTAGCGTGGGCTACACCTTC. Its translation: CASSPWRSVGYTF.